This passage covers 10 T cell receptor beta chains from one sample sequenced in a study of cytomegalovirus exposure and HLA in healthy donors. The primer mix had 60 Vbeta and 13 Jbeta primers. Repertoires were generated with immunoSEQ multiplex PCR, while TCRdb's copy carries only in-frame clones and drops some. The data contain about 100,000 clones, less than 80% of them seen just once; the ten biggest clones take up around 4%. The sample consisted of PBMCs. The receptors were gathered from a man aged 25-45 years in good health and CMV-seropositive.

The chain uses TRBV2 and TRBJ2-4, with D maybe TRBD1 (6 bases). CDR3 length: 11 residues. V dropped 7 bases and J dropped 8 bases, with 9 bases sitting between them. Germline-derived CDR1 and CDR2 are SNHLY and FYNNEI. The CDR3 loop reads CASNRADIQYF. DNA of the CDR3: TGTGCCAGCAACAGGGCGGACATTCAGTACTTC.

For this clone: Other DNA variants within this sample encode the same CDR3. This rearrangement joins TRBV5-4 to TRBJ2-3; possibly TRBD2 for D (5 bases). V shed 2 bases and J shed 1 base, with 8 bases lying between them. Looked up from germline, CDR1 is SGHNT and CDR2 is YYREEE (reference sequence). The CDR3 covers 14 residues. CDR3 nucleotide sequence: TGTGCCAGCAGCTTTGGAGCGGGCACAGATACGCAGTATTTT. Protein product: CASSFGAGTDTQYF.

This clone was found a few times. The rearrangement links TRBV7-3 to TRBJ2-5; D may be TRBD2 (7 bases). The CDR3 length is 17 residues. With 8 bases removed from V and 2 bases from J, the gap between germline ends came to 24 bases. CDR1 is SGHTA and CDR2 is FQGTGA in the germline V gene. Here the CDR3 reads CASSKLGGAELQETQYF. The CDR3 DNA is TGTGCCAGCTCCAAATTGGGGGGGGCCGAACTTCAAGAGACCCAGTACTTC.

Concerning this clone: Other DNA sequences in this sample translate to the same CDR3. This rearrangement joins TRBV2 to TRBJ2-2, with a possible D match to TRBD2 (7 bases). V was clipped by 3 bases and J by 7 bases, with 21 bases between them. Germline loops: CDR1 SNHLY, CDR2 FYNNEI. The CDR3 is 17 amino acids. CDR3 bases: TGTGCCAGCAGTGAGCAAGGGGGGACTACCCCCGGCGGGGAGCTGTTTTTT. Translating it yields CASSEQGGTTPGGELFF.

V usage is TRBV29-1 and J usage is TRBJ1-4; perhaps TRBD1 as D (5 bases). V lost 1 base and J lost 6, with 6 bases in between. Germline V gene data show CDR1 as SQVTM and CDR2 as ANQGSEA. The CDR3 sequence is 12 residues long. The CDR3 is CSVEGGDEKLFF. For the CDR3, the DNA is TGCAGCGTTGAAGGGGGGGATGAAAAACTGTTTTTT.

J is TRBJ2-2 and V is TRBV2; possibly TRBD2 for D (5 bases). Germline V CDR1 and CDR2: SNHLY, FYNNEI. The CDR3 spans 16 residues. V gave up 3 bases and J gave up 2 bases, with 13 bases separating them. CDR3 DNA sequence: TGTGCCAGCAGTGACGAGGACGGGGAAAACACCGGGGAGCTGTTTTTT. Translated: CASSDEDGENTGELFF.

The chain is built from TRBV19 and TRBJ2-7; tentatively, D is TRBD1 (6 bases). Deletions cut 5 bases from V and 3 bases from J, with 14 bases between. Germline assignment: CDR1 LNHDA and CDR2 SQIVND (reference sequence). This CDR3 region has 14 residues. CDR3 nucleotides: TGTGCCAGTAGTGTACAGGGACGGGGCTACGAGCAGTACTTC. This encodes CASSVQGRGYEQYF.

This clone was counted between two and nine times. This chain joins TRBV5-6 and TRBJ1-2, with D perhaps TRBD1 (5 bases). CDR1 is SGHDT, CDR2 YYEEEE, per germline. The length of the CDR3 is 12 residues. V gave up 3 bases and J gave up 6 bases, with 9 bases separating them. CDR3 residues: CASSSGGDGYTF. Written as DNA, the CDR3 is TGTGCCAGCAGCTCGGGGGGTGATGGCTACACCTTC.

The sample holds a few counts of this clone. V gene TRBV15 combines with J gene TRBJ1-2; D is unresolved. The germline gives CDR1 LNHNV, CDR2 YYDKDF (reference sequence). The CDR3 runs 13 residues. V was cut by 0 bases and J by 6 bases, with 8 bases left in between. CDR3 protein: CATSRESMHGYTF. CDR3 coding DNA: TGTGCCACCAGCAGAGAGAGTATGCATGGCTACACCTTC.

The J gene is TRBJ1-1, the V gene TRBV21-1. TRBV21-1 is a pseudogene segment. The CDR3 sequence is 14 residues long. Here the CDR3 DNA reads TGTGCCAGCAGCCATAGAGTCCTCTCCACTGAAGCTTTCTTT. Its translation: CASSHRVLSTEAFF.